This T cell receptor beta chain stems from a study of control samples from healthy donors and cancer patients. The germline CDR1 and CDR2 sequences are MNHEY and SVGEGT. J was trimmed by 4 bases and V by 4 bases; bases with no gene match: 5. The CDR3 sequence is 16 residues long. Sequencing used immunoSEQ multiplex PCR; TCRdb keeps in-frame clones, though not all of them. The sample shows approximately 87,000 clones, about 88% of them seen only once. Sequencing was performed on blood. J is TRBJ2-1 and V is TRBV6-2 or TRBV6-3, with TRBD2 identical over 12 bases. This receptor was taken from a woman aged 50 to 60 in good health. The CDR3 reads CASSSSSGRDYNEQFF. In DNA, the CDR3 is TGTGCCAGCAGTTCGTCTAGCGGGAGGGATTACAATGAGCAGTTCTTC.